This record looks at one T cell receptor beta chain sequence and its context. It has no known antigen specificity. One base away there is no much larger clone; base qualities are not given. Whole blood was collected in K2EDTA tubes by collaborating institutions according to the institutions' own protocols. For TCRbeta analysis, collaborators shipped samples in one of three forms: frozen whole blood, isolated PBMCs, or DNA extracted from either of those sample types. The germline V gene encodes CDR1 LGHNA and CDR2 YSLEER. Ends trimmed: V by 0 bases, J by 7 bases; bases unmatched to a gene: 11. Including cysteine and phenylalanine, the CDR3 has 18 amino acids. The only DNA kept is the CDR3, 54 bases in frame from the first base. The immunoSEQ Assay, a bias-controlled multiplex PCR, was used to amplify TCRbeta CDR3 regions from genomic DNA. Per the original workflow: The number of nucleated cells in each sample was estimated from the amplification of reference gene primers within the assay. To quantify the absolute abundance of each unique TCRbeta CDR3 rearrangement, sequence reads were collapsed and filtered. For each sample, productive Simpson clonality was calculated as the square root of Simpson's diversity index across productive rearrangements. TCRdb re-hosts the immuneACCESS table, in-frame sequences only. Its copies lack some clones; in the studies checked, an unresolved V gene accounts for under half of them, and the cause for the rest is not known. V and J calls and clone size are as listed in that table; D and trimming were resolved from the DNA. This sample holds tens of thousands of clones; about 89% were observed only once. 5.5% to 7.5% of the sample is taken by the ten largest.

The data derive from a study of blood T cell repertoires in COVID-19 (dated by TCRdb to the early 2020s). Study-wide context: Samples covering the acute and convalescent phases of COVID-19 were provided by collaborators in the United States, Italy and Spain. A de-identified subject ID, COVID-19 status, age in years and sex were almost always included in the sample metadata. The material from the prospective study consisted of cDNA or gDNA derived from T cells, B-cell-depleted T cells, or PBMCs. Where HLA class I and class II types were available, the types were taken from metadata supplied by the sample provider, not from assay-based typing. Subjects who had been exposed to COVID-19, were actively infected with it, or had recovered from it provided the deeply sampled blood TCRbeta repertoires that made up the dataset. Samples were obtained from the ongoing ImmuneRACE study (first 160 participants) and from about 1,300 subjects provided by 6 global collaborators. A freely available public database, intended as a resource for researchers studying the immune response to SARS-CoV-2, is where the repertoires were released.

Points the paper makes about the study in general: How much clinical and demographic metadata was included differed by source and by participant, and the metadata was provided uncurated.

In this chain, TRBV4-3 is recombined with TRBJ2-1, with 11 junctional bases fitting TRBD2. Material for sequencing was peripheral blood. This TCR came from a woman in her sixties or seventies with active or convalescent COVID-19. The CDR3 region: CASSQDPVGTSGLNEQFF. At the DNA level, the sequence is TGCGCCAGCAGCCAAGATCCCGTAGGGACTAGCGGACTTAATGAGCAGTTCTTC.